These 11 T cell receptor beta chains originate from one sample sequenced in a study of T cell changes during pregnancy in multiple sclerosis. TCRdb's copy holds only in-frame clones and misses some; the assay was immunoSEQ multiplex PCR. The table lists about 40,000 clones, about nine tenths of them singletons. Sequences were derived from CD4+ T cells from peripheral blood mononuclear cells, sampled in the first trimester of pregnancy. The receptor set was obtained from a female donor with multiple sclerosis, enrolled in a pregnancy study.

The chain has TRBV10-3 and TRBJ2-7, with D possibly matching TRBD1 (6 bases). This CDR3 is built from 14 residues. Germline V gene lookup returns CDR1 ENHRY and CDR2 SYGVKD. Trimming took 4 bases from V and 2 from J, leaving 12 bases between them. In nucleotides, the CDR3 is TGTGCCATCAGTGCCTCGGGACACCCCTACGAGCAGTACTTC. Translation gives CAISASGHPYEQYF.

The chain combines TRBV7-6 with TRBJ2-3, with TRBD2 identical over 12 bases. CDR3 length: 16 residues. Germline V CDR1 and CDR2: SGHVS, FNYEAQ. The ends lost 4 bases at V and 4 bases at J; junction bases unmatched: 6. The CDR3 spells CASSSQTSGSADTQYF. For the CDR3, the DNA is TGTGCCAGCAGCTCCCAGACTAGCGGGAGTGCAGATACGCAGTATTTT.

This chain links TRBV27 with TRBJ1-4, with D possibly TRBD1 on 6 matching bases. Trimming took off 6 bases at V and 8 bases at J, with 16 bases between the two ends. This CDR3 is built from 14 residues. Germline V gene sequence: CDR1 MNHEY, CDR2 SMNVEV (reference sequence). CDR3 region: CASRPAGVWEKLFF. The CDR3 DNA sequence: TGTGCCAGCAGACCGGCAGGGGTTTGGGAAAAACTGTTTTTT.

V usage is TRBV19 and J usage is TRBJ1-4; D is ambiguous. In germline, CDR1 is LNHDA, CDR2 SQIVND (reference sequence). CDR3 length equals 12 residues. V was shortened by 6 bases and J by 8 bases, with 10 bases between the two germline ends. The CDR3 region is CASRDYTEKLFF. CDR3 in DNA: TGTGCCAGTAGGGACTACACGGAAAAACTGTTTTTT.

The chain links TRBV14 to TRBJ1-1; 7 bases map to TRBD1. CDR1 and CDR2 from the germline V gene are SGHDN and FVKESK. Trimming at V came to 4 bases and at J to 0 bases, leaving 5 bases not matched to a gene. The CDR3 totals 15 residues. As DNA, the CDR3 is TGTGCCAGCAGCCGGGAGACAGGGATGAACACTGAAGCTTTCTTT. Protein: CASSRETGMNTEAFF.

The rearrangement uses TRBV7-9 and TRBJ2-6, with D uncertain. CDR3 length: 13 residues. Germline assignment: CDR1 SEHNR and CDR2 FQNEAQ (reference sequence). V was pared by 8 bases and J by 4 bases, with 9 bases between. The CDR3 protein is CASHQKGANVLTF. The CDR3 DNA reads as TGTGCCAGCCATCAAAAAGGGGCCAACGTCCTGACTTTC.

This clone has only one observation. The chain is built from TRBV19 and TRBJ1-2, with TRBD1 matching 7 bases. The germline CDR1 and CDR2 sequences are LNHDA and SQIVND (reference sequence). This CDR3 is 15 amino acids long. With V trimmed by 1 base and J by 2 bases, 4 bases remained unmatched. The CDR3 protein is CASSIVDRENYGYTF. CDR3 sequence (DNA): TGTGCCAGTAGTATAGTAGACAGGGAGAACTATGGCTACACCTTC.

The chain uses TRBV18 and TRBJ1-5, with D unresolved. Germline loops: CDR1 KGHSH, CDR2 LQKENI. V lost 5 bases and J 2 bases, leaving 19 bases between the germline ends. The CDR3 spans 17 residues. The CDR3 sequence is CASSVPGRQTRNQPQHF. In DNA form, the CDR3 reads TGTGCCAGCTCAGTCCCCGGGAGACAAACCCGCAATCAGCCCCAGCATTTT.

Only one count was recorded for this clone. The rearrangement joins TRBV14 to TRBJ1-2, with 8 positions matching TRBD1. Looked up from germline, CDR1 is SGHDN and CDR2 is FVKESK. CDR3 length: 12 amino acids. The V segment lost 4 bases and the J segment 8 bases; nucleotides outside the gene matches: 3. CDR3 DNA sequence: TGTGCCAGCAGCCCCCGACAGGGGGGCTACACCTTC. It codes for CASSPRQGGYTF.

The chain joins TRBV7-5 to TRBJ2-7; the D call of TRBD1 is as the table states it, not checked on the DNA. TRBV7-5 is labeled a pseudogene. The CDR3 spans 14 residues. The CDR3 nucleotides are TGTGTCAGAAGCGGCCGGACACGATATCGCGAGCAGTACTTC. Residues: CVRSGRTRYREQYF.

The rearrangement uses TRBV7-9 and TRBJ1-2, with 12 bases identical to TRBD1. The germline gives CDR1 SEHNR, CDR2 FQNEAQ (reference sequence). Losses at the gene ends were 2 bases for V and 12 bases for J; bases not matched to a gene: 4. CDR3 size: 13 residues. CDR3 bases: TGTGCCAGCAGCTTACCGGGACAGGGGGCGCACACCTTC. Its translation is CASSLPGQGAHTF.